This entry features one T cell receptor (beta chain) sequence. Its target is not known. The table came from immunoSEQ multiplex PCR; TCRdb's copy has only in-frame clones and leaves some out. This sample has 180,000 or so clones, with roughly 93% found just once. This sample stems from a study of T cell responses to AZD1222 COVID-19 vaccine. Study observations and caveats: Spike-specific TCR breadth and depth rose after two AZD1222 doses.

Trimming shortened V by 0 bases and J by 7 bases, and 8 bases separated the two germline ends. This CDR3 region has 14 residues. In germline, CDR1 is SGDLS, CDR2 YYNGEE. Specimen: peripheral blood, collected 28 days after the second dose of the MenACWY control vaccine. This clonotype was sampled from an adult who received the MenACWY meningococcal vaccine as a control. V is TRBV9 and J is TRBJ1-6; possible D gene TRBD1, 5 bases. The CDR3 reads CASSVAGDNSPLHF. For the CDR3, the DNA is TGTGCCAGCAGCGTAGCGGGGGACAATTCACCCCTCCACTTT.